One TCR beta chain is described in this entry. The source of the sample is a study of shared clonotypes between healthy human individuals. In the authors' workflow: ImmunoSEQ supplied junction-only sequences lacking quality scores, so filtering was different. Clones were sequenced by immunoSEQ multiplex PCR, and TCRdb holds only the in-frame ones, with some missing. V and J calls and clone size are copied from that table; D and trimming were computed from the DNA. The table lists 100,000 to 120,000 clones, 68% of them singletons, with around 25% in the top ten. The germline V gene has CDR1 MNHNY and CDR2 SVGAGI (reference sequence). Between the trimmed V and J ends, which lost 9 bases and 8 bases, there was a span of 20 bases. This CDR3 spans 13 amino acids.

This sequence was found in a woman aged 25 to 39 in good health. The sequencing input was memory CD8+ T cells sorted from blood. Noted subset: CD45RO+ cells pooled with CCR7-negative TemRA cells. This chain connects TRBV6-6 to TRBJ2-7; tentative D call: TRBD1 (5 bases). Here the CDR3 reads CARAIGHLNKQYF. For the CDR3, the DNA is TGTGCCAGGGCTATCGGACACCTCAACAAGCAGTACTTC.